This T cell receptor beta chain appears in the sequencing data of a study of OX40 agonist ivuxolimab in advanced cancers. The wider study: Checkpoint inhibitors had been given previously to about 38% of patients.

The junction had 4 bases not matched to a gene; V was cut back by 5 bases and J by 11 bases. The CDR3 contains 10 residues. Germline V CDR1 and CDR2: DFQATT, SNEGSKA (reference sequence). Patients were ruled out by autoimmune disease history or systemic immunosuppression. The timepoints at which blood was sampled were baseline, cycle 4 day 1, and cycle 7 day 1. A remark on this clone: The antigen is undetermined.

The repertoire was sequenced with immunoSEQ multiplex PCR; TCRdb's copy has only in-frame clones and lacks some. The sample consists of 100,000 or so clones, approximately 91% of them appearing once. Broader study findings: Partial responders receiving 0.1-3.0 mg/kg showed among the lowest clonal expansion.

The V call is TRBV20-1, the J call TRBJ1-1; 8 bases line up with TRBD1. The TCR sequence derives from an adult with an advanced solid tumor such as melanoma, head and neck, liver or kidney cancer. This specimen consisted of CD4+ or CD8+ T cells sorted from blood, obtained in a trial of the OX40 agonist ivuxolimab. The CDR3 DNA reads TGCAGTGCTGCGGACAGGGTCGCTTTCTTT. It yields the protein CSAADRVAFF.